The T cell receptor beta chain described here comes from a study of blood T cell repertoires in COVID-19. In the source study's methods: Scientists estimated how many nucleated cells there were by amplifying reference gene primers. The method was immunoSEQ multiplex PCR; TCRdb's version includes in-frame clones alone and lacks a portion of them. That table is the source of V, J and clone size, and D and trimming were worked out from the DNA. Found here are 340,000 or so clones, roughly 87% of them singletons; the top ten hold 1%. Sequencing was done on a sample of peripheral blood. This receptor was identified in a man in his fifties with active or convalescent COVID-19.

CDR3 in DNA: TGTGCCAGCAGTTCACAGGGTAGTCAGCCCCAGCATTTT. Its protein is CASSSQGSQPQHF. J is TRBJ1-5 and V is TRBV6-2 or TRBV6-3; D is possibly TRBD1 (6 bases). Trimming removed 4 bases at V and 6 bases at J, with 10 bases between. CDR3 length: 13 amino acids. Germline CDR1 and CDR2: MNHEY and SVGEGT.